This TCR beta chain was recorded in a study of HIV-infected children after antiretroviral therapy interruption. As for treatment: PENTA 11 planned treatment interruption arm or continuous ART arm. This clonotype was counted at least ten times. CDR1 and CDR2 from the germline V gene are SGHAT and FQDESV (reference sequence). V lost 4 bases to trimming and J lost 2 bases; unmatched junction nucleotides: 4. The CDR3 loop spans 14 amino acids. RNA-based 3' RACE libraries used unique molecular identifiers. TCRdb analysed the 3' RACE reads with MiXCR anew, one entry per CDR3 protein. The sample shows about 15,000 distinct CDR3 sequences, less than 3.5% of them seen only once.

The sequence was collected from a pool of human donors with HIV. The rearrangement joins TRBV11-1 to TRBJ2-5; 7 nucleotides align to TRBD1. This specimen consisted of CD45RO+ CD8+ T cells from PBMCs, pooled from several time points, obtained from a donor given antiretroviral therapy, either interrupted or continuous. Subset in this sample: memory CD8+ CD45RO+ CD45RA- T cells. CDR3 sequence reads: CASSYGQEQETQYF. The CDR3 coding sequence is TGTGCCAGCAGCTACGGACAGGAGCAAGAGACCCAGTACTTC.